This T cell receptor (beta chain) stems from a study of T cell changes during pregnancy in multiple sclerosis. Sequenced by immunoSEQ multiplex PCR; TCRdb stores in-frame clones only, minus some. The sample includes 33,000 or so clones, about nine tenths seen only once; the top ten take about 5.8%. The material sequenced was CD8+ T cells from peripheral blood mononuclear cells, taken in the second trimester of pregnancy. This TCR was recovered from a female donor with multiple sclerosis, enrolled in a pregnancy study.

CDR3 nucleotide sequence: TGTGCCAGCAGCCCCGGAATAGCGGGAGGGCCCCACAATGAGCAGTTCTTC. This encodes CASSPGIAGGPHNEQFF. The chain carries TRBV28 and TRBJ2-1; 11 positions match TRBD2. V gave up 6 bases and J gave up 5 bases; unmatched junction bases: 12. Per germline, CDR1 MDHEN and CDR2 SYDVKM. The CDR3 is 17 amino acids.